The rows below give T cell receptor beta chains drawn from one sample of a study of OX40 agonist ivuxolimab in advanced cancers. This table comes from immunoSEQ multiplex PCR, and its TCRdb copy is limited to in-frame clones, with some not included. The sample records 36,000 or so clones, about 81% being singletons. This specimen was CD4+ or CD8+ T cells sorted from blood, taken in a trial of the OX40 agonist ivuxolimab. These receptors were taken from an adult with an advanced solid tumor such as melanoma, head and neck, liver or kidney cancer. CDR3s include the opening cysteine and the closing phenylalanine or tryptophan. The order of the fields is V gene, J gene, CDR3 protein.

v_call: TRBV5-5; j_call: TRBJ2-7; cdr3_aa: CASSLPSSGNSYEQYF
v_call: TRBV6-5; j_call: TRBJ2-7; cdr3_aa: CASRSGPSSEQYF
v_call: TRBV6-7; j_call: TRBJ1-2; cdr3_aa: CDHLWGYTF
v_call: TRBV5-1; j_call: TRBJ2-1; cdr3_aa: CASSTSLTRYNEQFF
v_call: TRBV7-3; j_call: TRBJ2-3; cdr3_aa: CASSPQKGDTQYF
v_call: TRBV4-1; j_call: TRBJ2-7; cdr3_aa: CASSQGTIYEQYF
v_call: TRBV6-1; j_call: TRBJ1-6; cdr3_aa: CASFGGPSSPLHF
v_call: TRBV28; j_call: TRBJ1-2; cdr3_aa: CASSLRPHGYTF
v_call: TRBV7-8; j_call: TRBJ1-2; cdr3_aa: CASSSWDRGGYGYTF
v_call: TRBV28; j_call: TRBJ1-5; cdr3_aa: CASYGGIQPQHF
v_call: TRBV7-3; j_call: TRBJ2-2; cdr3_aa: CASSFSVSGELFF
v_call: TRBV27; j_call: TRBJ1-5; cdr3_aa: CASRNRGGSNQPQHF
v_call: TRBV6-5; j_call: TRBJ2-3; cdr3_aa: CATDPLRGDTQYF
v_call: TRBV28; j_call: TRBJ2-1; cdr3_aa: CASSKVPPGYEQFF
v_call: TRBV18; j_call: TRBJ2-1; cdr3_aa: CASSPGGFYNEQFF
v_call: TRBV5-8; j_call: TRBJ2-3; cdr3_aa: CASLAGGPGDTQYF
v_call: TRBV2; j_call: TRBJ1-4; cdr3_aa: CASIRDSREKLFF
v_call: TRBV7-9; j_call: TRBJ1-2; cdr3_aa: CASSPLGRGQDGYTF
v_call: TRBV19; j_call: TRBJ2-3; cdr3_aa: CASKVGSSTDTQYF
v_call: TRBV19; j_call: TRBJ1-2; cdr3_aa: CASSPGTGASGSYGYTF
v_call: TRBV28; j_call: TRBJ2-5; cdr3_aa: CASTMTLGETQYF
v_call: TRBV4-1; j_call: TRBJ1-2; cdr3_aa: CASSLNGYTF
v_call: TRBV5-6; j_call: TRBJ2-3; cdr3_aa: CASSLGLAVGTDTQYF
v_call: TRBV5-8; j_call: TRBJ1-5; cdr3_aa: CASSLPDQPQHF
v_call: TRBV6-5; j_call: TRBJ1-5; cdr3_aa: CASSHQGNQPQHF
v_call: TRBV30; j_call: TRBJ1-5; cdr3_aa: CAWSKDYSNQPQHF
v_call: TRBV5-1; j_call: TRBJ1-1; cdr3_aa: CASSSSWGSTEAFF
v_call: TRBV4-1; j_call: TRBJ2-1; cdr3_aa: CASSQGSARTNYNEQFF
v_call: TRBV5-1; j_call: TRBJ2-1; cdr3_aa: CASSSQTSGTGEQFF
v_call: TRBV5-1; j_call: TRBJ2-7; cdr3_aa: CASSLDRREQYF
v_call: TRBV6-5; j_call: TRBJ1-1; cdr3_aa: CASSWTGGIVAFF
v_call: TRBV7-9; j_call: TRBJ1-1; cdr3_aa: CASSLLQGVTEAFF
v_call: TRBV5-5; j_call: TRBJ2-7; cdr3_aa: CASSPGLFFSSSYEQYF
v_call: TRBV6-1; j_call: TRBJ1-1; cdr3_aa: CASSVQENTEAFF
v_call: TRBV5-1; j_call: TRBJ1-4; cdr3_aa: CASSFPGEKLFF
v_call: TRBV6-1; j_call: TRBJ1-1; cdr3_aa: CASSGRTGLAAFF
v_call: TRBV7-2; j_call: TRBJ1-1; cdr3_aa: CASSSNMNTEAFF